The T cell receptor (beta chain) under discussion was sequenced for a study of blood T cell repertoires in COVID-19. Overall study: Nucleic acid was either cDNA or gDNA, and it came from T cells, B-cell-depleted T cells, or PBMCs.

This CDR3 comprises 12 residues. Germline CDR1 reads SGHRS; CDR2 reads YFSETQ. V was trimmed by 0 bases and J by 14 bases, leaving 14 bases between them. Some clones are missing from TCRdb's copy, which holds only in-frame ones; the method was immunoSEQ multiplex PCR. The sample contains roughly 120,000 clones, roughly 74% of which appear only once. Sequences were obtained from peripheral blood. The J gene is TRBJ1-1, the V gene TRBV5-1; D might be TRBD1 (6 bases). The sequence derives from a man older than 75 with COVID-19, enrolled during active disease. Here the CDR3 reads CASSLGRGSEFF. The CDR3 bases are TGCGCCAGCAGCTTGGGAAGGGGGTCGGAGTTCTTT.